This T cell receptor (beta chain) was retrieved from a study of cytomegalovirus exposure and HLA in healthy donors. Study conclusions and caveats: Later on, an analysis found that several of the most significant clusters appeared to be linked to common viral pathogens, which included parvovirus B19.

13 Jbeta primers and 60 Vbeta primers were used for the PCR. Profiled with immunoSEQ multiplex PCR; TCRdb holds only in-frame clones, not every one. The sample lists about 130,000 clones, about 15% occurring once. This clone showed up just a few times. Its antigen is not known. Germline-derived CDR1 and CDR2 are SGHTA and FQGTGA. V shed 4 bases and J 7 bases; nucleotides not matched to a gene: 8. The CDR3 covers 17 residues. The TCR sequence derives from a female donor in good health and CMV-seropositive. J is TRBJ2-1 and V is TRBV7-3; TRBD2 matches at 15 bases. The sequenced sample consisted of PBMCs. The CDR3 reads CASSYSPGTSGRNEQFF. The DNA for the CDR3 is TGTGCCAGCAGCTATTCACCCGGGACTAGCGGGAGGAATGAGCAGTTCTTC.